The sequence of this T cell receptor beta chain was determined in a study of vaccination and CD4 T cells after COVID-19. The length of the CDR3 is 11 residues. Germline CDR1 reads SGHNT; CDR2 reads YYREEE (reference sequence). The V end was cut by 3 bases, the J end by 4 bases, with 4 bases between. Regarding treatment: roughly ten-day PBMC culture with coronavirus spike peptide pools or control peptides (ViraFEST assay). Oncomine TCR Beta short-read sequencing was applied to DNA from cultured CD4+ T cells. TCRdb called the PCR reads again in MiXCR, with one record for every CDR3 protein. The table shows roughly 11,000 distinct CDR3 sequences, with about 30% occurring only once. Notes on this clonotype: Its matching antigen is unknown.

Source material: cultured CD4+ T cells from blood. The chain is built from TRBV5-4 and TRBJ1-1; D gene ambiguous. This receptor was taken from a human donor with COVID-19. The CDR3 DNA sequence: TGTGCCAGCAGCTCGGTCACTGAAGCTTTCTTT. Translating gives CASSSVTEAFF. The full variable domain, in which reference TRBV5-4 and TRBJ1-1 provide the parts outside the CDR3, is ETGVTQSPTHLIKTRGQQVTLRCSSQSGHNTVSWYQQALGQGPQFIFQYYREEENGRGNFPPRFSGLQFPNYSSELNVNALELDDSALYLCASSSVTEAFFGQGTRLTVV.